The clone carrying this T cell receptor beta chain was counted many times. Its antigen is undetermined. CDR3 length: 14 residues. Trimming pared 5 bases from V and 2 bases from J, leaving 10 bases between. Looked up from germline, CDR1 is SGHTA and CDR2 is FQGTGA. The data were taken from a study of regulatory T cells in long-lasting Graves disease. Described time point: newly diagnosed GD, antithyroid drugs for less than 3 months. PBMC-extracted RNA yielded the TCR library. Construction of TCR beta libraries relied on iRepertoire HTBI primers and on Arm-PCR targeting CDR3 regions. TCRdb re-called the multiplex PCR reads with MiXCR, one entry per CDR3 protein. The sample records 450,000 to 700,000 distinct CDR3 sequences, approximately 12% being singletons. The study, taken as a whole, reports: Relative to newly diagnosed Graves' patients, persistent ones had lower TCR diversity.

This sample also appeared in a second study, on T cells in Graves' hyperthyroidism and ophthalmopathy. That publication notes: No ophthalmopathy progression within 18 months constituted stable Graves' hyperthyroidism. Through a model of 13 V-J features, ophthalmopathy was separated from stable hyperthyroidism.

V usage is TRBV7-3 and J usage is TRBJ2-1, with a possible D match to TRBD1 (6 bases). This TCR derives from a man younger than 40 with Graves disease. Source: peripheral blood mononuclear cells (PBMCs), taken at new diagnosis, from a patient treated with antithyroid drugs. The CDR3 reads CASSPDSAYNEQFF. CDR3 coding DNA: TGTGCCAGCAGCCCGGACAGCGCCTACAATGAGCAGTTCTTC.